The sequence of this TCR beta chain was determined in a study of T cells in Graves' hyperthyroidism and ophthalmopathy. The study, taken as a whole, reports: The model identified upcoming ophthalmopathy a median approximately six months ahead of onset. By a 13 V-J model, ophthalmopathy was set apart from stable hyperthyroidism. Peripheral blood also featured most of the thyroid clonotypes expanded above 0.001.

V shed 5 bases, J shed 6 bases, and the junction held 21 bases outside the gene matches. The CDR3 covers 17 residues. CDR1 and CDR2 (germline): SQVTM, ANQGSEA. A word on this clonotype: What it recognizes is unknown.

Amplified TCR beta CDR3 regions derived from RNA transcripts. First-round RT-PCR with HTBI primers amplified the TCR CDR3 region. One entry per CDR3 protein, called by TCRdb with MiXCR from the multiplex PCR reads. The table lists 530,000 or so distinct CDR3 sequences, around 45% of them singletons. Input material: peripheral blood or thyroid tissue (not recorded which). The J gene is TRBJ2-5, the V gene TRBV29-1; 7 positions match TRBD2. The sequence came from a woman aged 18-35 years with Graves' hyperthyroidism. For the CDR3, the DNA is TGCAGCGTTAGTGGTGGCGGGAGAGGCGAGTTCCTAAAGACCCAGTACTTC. It translates to CSVSGGGRGEFLKTQYF.